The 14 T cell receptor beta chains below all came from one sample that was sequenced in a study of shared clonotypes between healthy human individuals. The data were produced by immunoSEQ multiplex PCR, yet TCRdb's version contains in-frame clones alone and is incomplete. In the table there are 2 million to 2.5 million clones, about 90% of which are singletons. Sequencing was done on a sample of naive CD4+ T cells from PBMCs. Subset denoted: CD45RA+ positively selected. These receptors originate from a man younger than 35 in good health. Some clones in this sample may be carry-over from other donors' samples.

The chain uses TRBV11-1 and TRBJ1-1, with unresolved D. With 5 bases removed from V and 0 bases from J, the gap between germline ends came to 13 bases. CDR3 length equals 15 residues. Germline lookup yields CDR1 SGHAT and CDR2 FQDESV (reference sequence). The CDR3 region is CASSLERAMNTEAFF. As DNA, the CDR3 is TGTGCCAGCAGCCTCGAGCGGGCGATGAACACTGAAGCTTTCTTT.

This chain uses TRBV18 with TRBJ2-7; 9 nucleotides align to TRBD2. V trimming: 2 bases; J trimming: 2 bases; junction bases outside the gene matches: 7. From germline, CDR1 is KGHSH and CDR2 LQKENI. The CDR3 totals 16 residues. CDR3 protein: CASSPAGQRGAYEQYF. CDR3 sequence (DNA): TGTGCCAGCTCACCAGCCGGTCAGCGGGGGGCCTACGAGCAGTACTTC.

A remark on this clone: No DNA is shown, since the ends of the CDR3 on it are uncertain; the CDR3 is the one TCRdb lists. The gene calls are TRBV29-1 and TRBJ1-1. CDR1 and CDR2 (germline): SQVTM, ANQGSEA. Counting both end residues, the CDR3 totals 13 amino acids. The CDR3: CSVFWQLNTEAFF.

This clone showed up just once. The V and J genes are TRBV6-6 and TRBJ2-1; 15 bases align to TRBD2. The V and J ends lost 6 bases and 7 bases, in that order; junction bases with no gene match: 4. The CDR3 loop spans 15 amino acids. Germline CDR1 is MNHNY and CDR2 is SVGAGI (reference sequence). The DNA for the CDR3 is TGTGCCAGCAGGCCCGGGACTAGCGGGAGGAATGAGCAGTTCTTC. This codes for CASRPGTSGRNEQFF.

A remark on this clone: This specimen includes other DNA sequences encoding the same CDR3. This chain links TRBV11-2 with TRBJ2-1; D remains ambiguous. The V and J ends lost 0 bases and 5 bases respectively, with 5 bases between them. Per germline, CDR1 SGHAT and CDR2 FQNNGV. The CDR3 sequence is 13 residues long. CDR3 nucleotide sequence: TGTGCCAGCAGCTTAGATCGAGACAATGAGCAGTTCTTC. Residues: CASSLDRDNEQFF.

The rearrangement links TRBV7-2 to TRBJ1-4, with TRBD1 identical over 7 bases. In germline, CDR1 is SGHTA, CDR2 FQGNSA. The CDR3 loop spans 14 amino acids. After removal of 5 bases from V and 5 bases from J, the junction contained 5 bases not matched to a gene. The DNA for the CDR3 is TGTGCCAGCAGCCCGGGACAGCCAAATGAAAAACTGTTTTTT. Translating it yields CASSPGQPNEKLFF.

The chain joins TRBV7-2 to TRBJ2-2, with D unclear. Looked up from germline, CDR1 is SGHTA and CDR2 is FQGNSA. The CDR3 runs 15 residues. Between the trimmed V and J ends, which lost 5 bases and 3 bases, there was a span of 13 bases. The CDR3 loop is CASSQDTPDTGELFF. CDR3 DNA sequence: TGTGCCAGCAGCCAAGACACACCAGACACCGGGGAGCTGTTTTTT.

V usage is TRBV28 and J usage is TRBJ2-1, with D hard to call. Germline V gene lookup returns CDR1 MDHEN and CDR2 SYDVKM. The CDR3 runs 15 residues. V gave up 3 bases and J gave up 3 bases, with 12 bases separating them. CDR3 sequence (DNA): TGTGCCAGCAGTTTGACCTTGCCCAGCTACAATGAGCAGTTCTTC. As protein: CASSLTLPSYNEQFF.

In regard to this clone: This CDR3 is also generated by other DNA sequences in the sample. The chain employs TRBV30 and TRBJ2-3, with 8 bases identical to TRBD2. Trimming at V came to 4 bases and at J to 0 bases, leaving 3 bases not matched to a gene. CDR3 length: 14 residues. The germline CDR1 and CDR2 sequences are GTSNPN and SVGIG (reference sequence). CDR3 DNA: TGTGCCTGGACTAGCGGGCTTAGCACAGATACGCAGTATTTT. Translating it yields CAWTSGLSTDTQYF. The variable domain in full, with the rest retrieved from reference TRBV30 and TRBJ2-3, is SQTIHQWPATLVQPVGSPLSLECTVEGTSNPNLYWYRQAAGRGLQLLFYSVGIGQISSEVPQNLSASRPQDRQFILSSKKLLLSDSGFYLCAWTSGLSTDTQYFGPGTRLTVL.

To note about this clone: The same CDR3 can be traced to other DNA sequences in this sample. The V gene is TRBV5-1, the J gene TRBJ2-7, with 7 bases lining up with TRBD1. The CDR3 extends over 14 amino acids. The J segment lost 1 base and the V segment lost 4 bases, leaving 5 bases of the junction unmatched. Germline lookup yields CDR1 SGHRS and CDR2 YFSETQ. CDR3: CASSPGTESYEQYF. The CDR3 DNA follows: TGCGCCAGCAGCCCGGGGACAGAATCCTACGAGCAGTACTTC.

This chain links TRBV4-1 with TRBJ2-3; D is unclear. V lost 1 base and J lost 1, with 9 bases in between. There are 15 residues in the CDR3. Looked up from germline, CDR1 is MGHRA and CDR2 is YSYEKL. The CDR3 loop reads CASSQVSRRTDTQYF. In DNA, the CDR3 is TGCGCCAGCAGCCAAGTATCGCGGCGCACAGATACGCAGTATTTT.

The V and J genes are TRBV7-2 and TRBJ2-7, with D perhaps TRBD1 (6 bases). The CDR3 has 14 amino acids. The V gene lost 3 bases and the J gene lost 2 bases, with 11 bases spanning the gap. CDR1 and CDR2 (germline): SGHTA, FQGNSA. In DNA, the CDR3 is TGTGCCAGCAGCTTTCGCGACAGGACCTACGAGCAGTACTTC. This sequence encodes CASSFRDRTYEQYF.

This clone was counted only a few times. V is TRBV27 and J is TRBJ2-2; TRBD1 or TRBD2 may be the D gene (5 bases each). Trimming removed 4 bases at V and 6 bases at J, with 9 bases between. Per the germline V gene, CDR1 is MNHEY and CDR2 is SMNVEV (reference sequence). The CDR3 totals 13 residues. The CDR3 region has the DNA TGTGCCAGCAGTTCGGGACGAGCCGGGGAGCTGTTTTTT. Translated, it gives CASSSGRAGELFF.

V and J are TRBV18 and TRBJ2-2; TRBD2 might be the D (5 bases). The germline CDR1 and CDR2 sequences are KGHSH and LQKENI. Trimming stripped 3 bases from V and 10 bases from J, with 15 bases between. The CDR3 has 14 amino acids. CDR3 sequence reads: CASSPGEANPELFF. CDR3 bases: TGTGCCAGCTCACCCGGGGAAGCGAACCCGGAGCTGTTTTTT. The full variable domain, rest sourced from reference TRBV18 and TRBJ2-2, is NAGVMQNPRHLVRRRGQEARLRCSPMKGHSHVYWYRQLPEEGLKFMVYLQKENIIDESGMPKERFSAEFPKEGPSILRIQQVVRGDSAAYFCASSPGEANPELFFGEGSRLTVL.